The following is a T cell receptor (beta chain) sequence with its context. Trimming took 4 bases from V and 5 from J; bases not matched to a gene: 8. The germline gives CDR1 SGHDT, CDR2 YYEEEE. The CDR3 runs 15 residues. The data originate from a study of blood T cell repertoires in COVID-19. Looking at the study overall: From the United States, Italy and Spain came samples of acute and convalescent COVID-19. T cells, B-cell-depleted T cells, or PBMCs provided the cDNA or gDNA that served as material.

In the authors' methods: The authors estimated nucleated cell counts from reference gene primer amplification. Sequenced by immunoSEQ multiplex PCR; TCRdb stores in-frame clones only, minus some. V, J and clone size derive from that table, while D and trimming were established from the DNA sequence. The sample holds roughly 72,000 clones, roughly 78% seen once. The source of this sequence is a woman older than 75 with active or convalescent COVID-19. The sequencing sample was made of peripheral blood. The chain is built from TRBV5-6 and TRBJ1-1; 10 bases match TRBD1. CDR3 loop: CASSRDRDRGTEAFF. Written as DNA, the CDR3 is TGTGCCAGCAGCCGCGATAGGGACAGGGGTACTGAAGCTTTCTTT. The whole variable domain, remainder taken from reference TRBV5-6 and TRBJ1-1, is DAGVTQSPTHLIKTRGQQVTLRCSPKSGHDTVSWYQQALGQGPQFIFQYYEEEERQRGNFPDRFSGHQFPNYSSELNVNALLLGDSALYLCASSRDRDRGTEAFFGQGTRLTVV.